This T cell receptor (beta chain) stems from a study of T-cell memory formation after mild COVID-19. TCRdb re-derived calls from the 5' RACE reads in MiXCR, one entry per CDR3 protein. The sample yields about 210,000 distinct CDR3 sequences, approximately 30% seen once. Broader study findings: Second-wave clones peaking on day 37 lacked confirmed SARS-CoV-2 specificity.

Comments on this clonotype: Antigen specificity is unknown.

Germline lookup yields CDR1 KGHDR and CDR2 SFDVKD. There are 15 residues in the CDR3. Germline trimming cut 3 bases from V and 2 bases from J; bases unmatched to any gene: 2. This sequence originates from an adult woman who had mild COVID-19 (a few samples of this study predate the infection). Cell type and time point are not known. Specimen: PBMCs or a T cell subset sorted from them (not recorded which). The chain has TRBV24-1 and TRBJ1-5; TRBD1 agrees at 8 bases. CDR3 protein: CATSDTTGGNQPQHF. In DNA, the CDR3 is TGTGCCACCAGTGATACGACAGGGGGCAATCAGCCCCAGCATTTT.